These 20 T cell receptor beta chains were all obtained from the same sample, sequenced in a study of glioma-infiltrating T cells after dendritic cell vaccination. The time point is: after dendritic cell vaccination, including at tumor progression/relapse. Some clones are missing from TCRdb's copy, which holds only in-frame ones; the method was immunoSEQ multiplex PCR. The repertoire holds just under 100,000 clones, with approximately 80% as singletons. This sample comprised blood, obtained after dendritic cell vaccination. The receptors come from a human donor with glioblastoma.

The chain joins TRBV27 to TRBJ2-2; TRBD2 is a possible D gene (7 bases). V gave up 1 base and J gave up 0 bases, with 9 bases separating them. In germline, CDR1 is MNHEY, CDR2 SMNVEV (reference sequence). The CDR3 has 16 amino acids. The CDR3 sequence: CASSLLGGANTGELFF. CDR3 DNA: TGTGCCAGCAGTTTATTAGGGGGGGCGAACACCGGGGAGCTGTTTTTT.

The chain employs TRBV19 and TRBJ2-5, with 10 bases aligning to TRBD2. The V gene's germline CDR1 is LNHDA and CDR2 SQIVND (reference sequence). The CDR3 spans 18 residues. J gave up 6 bases and V 3 bases, and 16 bases lay outside the gene matches. As DNA, the CDR3 is TGTGCCAGTAGTATTTCCTTCGCCGGAACTAGCGGGATAAAGACCCAGTACTTC. This encodes CASSISFAGTSGIKTQYF.

This clone appeared a single time. This rearrangement joins TRBV30 to TRBJ1-2; possible D gene TRBD1, 6 bases. The CDR3 loop spans 14 amino acids. V was pared by 3 bases and J by 5 bases, with 16 bases between. The germline V gene encodes CDR1 GTSNPN and CDR2 SVGIG (reference sequence). CDR3 nucleotide sequence: TGTGCCTGGAGCCCCGTACAGGGAAGTTATGGCTACACCTTC. Protein sequence: CAWSPVQGSYGYTF.

With respect to this clone: An end of the junction differs from the germline gene, which may be a read error. Other DNA variants within this sample encode the same CDR3. The rearrangement uses TRBV5-1 and TRBJ2-6; D is perhaps TRBD1 (5 bases). Germline V gene lookup returns CDR1 SGHRS and CDR2 YFSETQ. The length of the CDR3 is 19 residues. The CDR3 protein is CASSPGPQIHPSGANVLTF. The CDR3 nucleotides are TGCGCCAGCAGCCCTGGGCCGCAGATCCATCCTTCTGGGGCCAACGTCCTGACCTTC.

The chain uses TRBV6-5 and TRBJ2-7, with 11 bases identical to TRBD2. CDR1 and CDR2 from the germline V gene are MNHEY and SVGAGI. J gave up 5 bases and V 7 bases, and 7 bases lay outside the gene matches. The CDR3 has 14 residues. The chain's CDR3 is CASMSSGRAHEQYF. CDR3 in DNA: TGTGCCAGCATGAGTAGCGGGAGGGCCCACGAGCAGTACTTC.

The V call is TRBV9, the J call TRBJ2-3; 10 bases are a match to TRBD2. Germline CDR1 is SGDLS and CDR2 is YYNGEE. The V gene end was trimmed by 2 bases and the J gene end by 5 bases; junction bases not matched to a gene: 11. The CDR3 contains 17 residues. The CDR3 bases are TGTGCCAGCAGCGTTAAAATAGCGGGAGGCCGGGGAGATACGCAGTATTTT. This codes for CASSVKIAGGRGDTQYF.

The chain uses TRBV2 and TRBJ1-2; TRBD1 aligns across 8 bases. The CDR3 is made up of 16 amino acids. V lost 2 bases and J lost 4; bases outside the gene matches: 9. The V gene's germline CDR1 is SNHLY and CDR2 FYNNEI. CDR3 protein: CASSELGGQAGYGYTF. CDR3 bases: TGTGCCAGCAGTGAACTAGGGGGACAGGCCGGCTATGGCTACACCTTC.

V is TRBV7-2 and J is TRBJ1-2; D is possibly TRBD1 (5 bases). Germline V gene sequence: CDR1 SGHTA, CDR2 FQGNSA. V lost 5 bases and J 8 bases, leaving 21 bases between the germline ends. The CDR3 spans 15 residues. This chain's CDR3 is CASSTWGEGAGGYTF. The CDR3 DNA reads TGTGCCAGCAGCACGTGGGGGGAAGGTGCGGGGGGCTACACCTTC.

The V call is TRBV19, the J call TRBJ1-2, with 8 bases that match TRBD1. Germline values: CDR1 LNHDA, CDR2 SQIVND (reference sequence). This CDR3 is 13 amino acids long. V trimming: 5 bases; J trimming: 4 bases; junction bases outside the gene matches: 3. The CDR3: CASSPGQGYGYTF. The CDR3 nucleotides read TGTGCCAGTAGTCCCGGACAGGGCTATGGCTACACCTTC.

As regards this clone: At one of its ends the junction is not consistent with the germline gene, which may arise from a read error. The chain employs TRBV7-7 and TRBJ2-1; 8 nucleotides match TRBD2. This CDR3 region has 14 residues. CDR1 is SSHAT and CDR2 is FNYEAQ in the germline V gene (reference sequence). The CDR3 region has the DNA TGTGCTAGCAGCCCGGGAGGGGGACATGGTGAGCAGTTCTTC. Translation gives CASSPGGGHGEQFF.

V gene TRBV5-1 combines with J gene TRBJ2-1; the match to TRBD2 covers 11 bases. The germline V gene has CDR1 SGHRS and CDR2 YFSETQ. This CDR3 has 16 residues. V was clipped by 4 bases and J by 3 bases; unmatched bases: 6. The CDR3 sequence is CASSTGTSGYYNEQFF. Written as DNA, the CDR3 is TGCGCCAGCAGCACCGGGACTAGCGGTTACTACAATGAGCAGTTCTTC.

This rearrangement joins TRBV19 to TRBJ1-2, with no clear D. The V end was cut by 6 bases, the J end by 7 bases, with 18 bases between. Germline loops: CDR1 LNHDA, CDR2 SQIVND (reference sequence). There are 14 residues in the CDR3. The CDR3 DNA reads as TGTGCCAGTAGGATCCGGGTCCAACTGGCTGGCTACACCTTC. It is translated as CASRIRVQLAGYTF.

This rearrangement joins TRBV5-1 to TRBJ2-3, with D possibly being TRBD1 (5 bases). This CDR3 region has 14 residues. CDR1 SGHRS and CDR2 YFSETQ come from the germline V gene. Trimming took 0 bases from V and 2 from J, leaving 7 bases between them. Here the CDR3 reads CASSLAGYTDTQYF. As DNA, the CDR3 is TGCGCCAGCAGCTTGGCAGGGTACACAGATACGCAGTATTTT. The variable domain in full, completed from reference TRBV5-1 and TRBJ2-3, reads KAGVTQTPRYLIKTRGQQVTLSCSPISGHRSVSWYQQTPGQGLQFLFEYFSETQRNKGNFPGRFSGRQFSNSRSEMNVSTLELGDSALYLCASSLAGYTDTQYFGPGTRLTVL.

The CDR3 is CASRRAFTGELFF. For the CDR3, the DNA is TGTGCCAGCAGACGAGCGTTCACCGGGGAGCTGTTTTTT. V is TRBV28 and J is TRBJ2-2; D unclear. The CDR3 runs to 13 residues. Germline V gives CDR1 MDHEN, CDR2 SYDVKM. The V end was cut by 6 bases, the J end by 4 bases, with 9 bases between.

The chain couples TRBV4-1 to TRBJ1-2; D is perhaps TRBD1 (5 bases). In germline, CDR1 is MGHRA, CDR2 YSYEKL. Trimming shortened V by 0 bases and J by 2 bases, and 10 bases separated the two germline ends. This CDR3 contains 15 residues. CDR3 coding DNA: TGCGCCAGCAGCCAAGATTTTCAGGGAAACTATGGCTACACCTTC. Residues: CASSQDFQGNYGYTF.

The rearrangement links TRBV2 to TRBJ2-3; a weak D match, TRBD2 (5 bases). Germline CDR1 SNHLY, CDR2 FYNNEI. The CDR3 has 14 amino acids. The germline V and J ends were trimmed by 2 bases and 2 bases, with 8 bases remaining between them. CDR3 coding DNA: TGTGCCAGCAGTGAAAGACTATCCACAGATACGCAGTATTTT. It codes for CASSERLSTDTQYF. Full variable domain (missing parts from reference TRBV2 and TRBJ2-3): EPEVTQTPSHQVTQMGQEVILRCVPISNHLYFYWYRQILGQKVEFLVSFYNNEISEKSEIFDDQFSVERPDGSNFTLKIRSTKLEDSAMYFCASSERLSTDTQYFGPGTRLTVL.

This chain links TRBV6-4 with TRBJ2-6; D might be TRBD2 (6 bases). Trimming took 4 bases from V and 3 from J, leaving 10 bases between them. The length of the CDR3 is 15 residues. In germline, CDR1 is MRHNA, CDR2 SNTAGT. Here the CDR3 reads CASSATGVGANVLTF. The CDR3 nucleotides are TGTGCCAGCAGTGCTACGGGAGTTGGGGCCAACGTCCTGACTTTC.

The chain joins TRBV7-9 to TRBJ1-2, with 11 bases fitting TRBD1. CDR1 SEHNR and CDR2 FQNEAQ come from the germline V gene (reference sequence). CDR3 length: 16 residues. Trimming at V came to 2 bases and at J to 1 base, leaving 3 bases not matched to a gene. CDR3 residues: CASSLKGTGGNYGYTF. As DNA, the CDR3 is TGTGCCAGCAGCTTAAAGGGGACAGGGGGTAACTATGGCTACACCTTC.

The J gene is TRBJ2-7, the V gene TRBV19; 7 bases agree with TRBD1. Unmatched junction bases numbered 8, after V lost 6 bases and J lost 3 bases. The CDR3 is 14 amino acids. The germline V gene encodes CDR1 LNHDA and CDR2 SQIVND (reference sequence). This CDR3 reads CASSPIDRDYEQYF. CDR3 DNA sequence: TGTGCCAGTAGCCCCATTGACAGGGACTACGAGCAGTACTTC.

This clone was detected a few times. The CDR3 nucleotides are TGTGCCAGCAGCCCCGGGACAGGCGGTGTCACCGGGGAGCTGTTTTTT. It specifies CASSPGTGGVTGELFF. The chain employs TRBV5-4 and TRBJ2-2; TRBD1 agrees at 8 bases. The CDR3 sequence is 16 residues long. Germline assignment: CDR1 SGHNT and CDR2 YYREEE (reference sequence). V dropped 4 bases and J dropped 4; count of bases not matched to a gene: 9.